What follows are 18 T cell receptor beta chains derived from one specimen sequenced in a study of control samples from healthy donors and cancer patients. The data were produced by immunoSEQ multiplex PCR, yet TCRdb's version contains in-frame clones alone and is incomplete. Among 150,000 to 200,000 clones listed, roughly 93% were seen once. Sequencing was performed on blood. Receptors originate from a woman aged 60-70 years in good health.

This chain connects TRBV6-6 to TRBJ2-1, with 7 positions matching TRBD1. CDR1 is MNHNY, CDR2 SVGAGI, per germline (reference sequence). Trimming removed 2 bases from V and 9 bases from J; junction bases left unmatched: 4. The CDR3 sequence is 13 residues long. For the CDR3, the DNA is TGTGCCAGCAGTTACGACTGGACAGGTGAGCAGTTCTTC. Protein sequence: CASSYDWTGEQFF.

This chain uses TRBV7-2 with TRBJ2-5; D is unresolved. In germline, CDR1 is SGHTA, CDR2 FQGNSA. Trimming left V 5 bases short and J 0 bases short, with 4 bases between. The CDR3 sequence is 12 residues long. Written as DNA, the CDR3 is TGTGCCAGCAGCCCACACCAAGAGACCCAGTACTTC. Protein product: CASSPHQETQYF.

This chain links TRBV7-2 with TRBJ2-5, with 10 bases lining up with TRBD1. CDR1 and CDR2 from the germline V gene are SGHTA and FQGNSA. The CDR3 contains 17 residues. The trim removed 5 bases at V and 4 bases at J, leaving 13 bases unmatched. CDR3 sequence reads: CASSPDAGQGTVETQYF. The CDR3 bases are TGTGCCAGCAGCCCTGACGCGGGACAGGGGACGGTAGAGACCCAGTACTTC.

This chain uses TRBV6-4 with TRBJ1-4; no clear D gene. The V and J ends lost 4 bases and 5 bases respectively, with 11 bases between them. CDR1 is MRHNA, CDR2 SNTAGT, per germline. The CDR3 has 14 amino acids. The CDR3, as DNA: TGTGCCAGCAGTGCCGAAGAACGAAATGAAAAACTGTTTTTT. Translation: CASSAEERNEKLFF.

In regard to this clone: The sample has other DNA sequences that encode this CDR3 too. This rearrangement joins TRBV6-5 to TRBJ2-3; 8 nucleotides align to TRBD2. Trimming cost V 9 bases and J 6 bases; bases outside gene matches: 11. The CDR3 consists of 14 residues. Germline CDR1 and CDR2: MNHEY and SVGAGI. In DNA form, the CDR3 reads TGTGCCAGTAGTCCGGGACTAGGGTGGGATACGCAGTATTTT. The encoded protein is CASSPGLGWDTQYF.

The chain has TRBV7-9 and TRBJ2-5, with D possibly TRBD1 on 5 matching bases. Trimming pared 5 bases from V and 9 bases from J, leaving 19 bases between. Germline CDR1 and CDR2: SEHNR and FQNEAQ (reference sequence). This CDR3 comprises 14 residues. CDR3 sequence (DNA): TGTGCCAGCAGCCAAGCTGACGCACAAGGGGCCCAGTACTTC. Translation gives CASSQADAQGAQYF.

The rearrangement joins TRBV28 to TRBJ2-4; weak D call: TRBD1 (6 bases). The ends were cut back, 3 bases at V and 2 bases at J, with 20 bases in the middle. Germline V gives CDR1 MDHEN, CDR2 SYDVKM. This CDR3 comprises 18 residues. CDR3 loop: CASSFSTGLIRPKNIQYF. The CDR3 bases are TGTGCCAGCAGTTTCTCAACAGGGCTTATACGACCCAAAAACATTCAGTACTTC.

The chain combines TRBV4-1 with TRBJ1-5, with D hard to call. This CDR3 contains 17 residues. The germline V gene encodes CDR1 MGHRA and CDR2 YSYEKL. Trimming pared 0 bases from V and 6 bases from J, leaving 18 bases between. The CDR3 coding sequence is TGCGCCAGCAGCCAAGAAAGTCCGGGGATGGCGGGTCAGCCCCAGCATTTT. Translation: CASSQESPGMAGQPQHF.

This sequence joins TRBV6-5 and TRBJ1-2, with 8 bases matching TRBD1. This CDR3 region has 15 residues. Germline V gene lookup returns CDR1 MNHEY and CDR2 SVGAGI. J was trimmed by 5 bases and V by 4 bases; bases with no gene match: 9. The CDR3 bases are TGTGCCAGCAGTTCCGCGGGACAGGTTACTTATGGCTACACCTTC. This gives the protein CASSSAGQVTYGYTF.

This chain's CDR3 is CASSRRGARDQPQHF. The CDR3 DNA reads TGTGCCAGCAGTCGTCGGGGGGCACGGGATCAGCCCCAGCATTTT. This chain connects TRBV6-2 or TRBV6-3 to TRBJ1-5, with TRBD1 as a possible D gene (6 bases). Trimming shortened V by 5 bases and J by 5 bases, and 16 bases separated the two germline ends. CDR3 length: 15 residues. CDR1 is MNHEY, CDR2 SVGEGT, per germline.

The rearrangement uses TRBV6-5 and TRBJ1-4; TRBD1 agrees at 7 bases. The CDR3 extends over 15 amino acids. The V gene end was trimmed by 7 bases and the J gene end by 7 bases; junction bases not matched to a gene: 12. CDR1 is MNHEY and CDR2 is SVGAGI in the germline V gene. For the CDR3, the DNA is TGTGCCAGCACCCGACAGGGACCAATCAGTGAAAAACTGTTTTTT. The encoded protein is CASTRQGPISEKLFF.

The rearrangement uses TRBV5-1 and TRBJ2-7, with D hard to call. The CDR3 covers 13 residues. From germline, CDR1 is SGHRS and CDR2 YFSETQ. V was clipped by 5 bases and J by 4 bases, with 13 bases between them. CDR3 sequence (DNA): TGCGCCAGCAGAGGCGATATGACGTACGAGCAGTACTTC. As protein: CASRGDMTYEQYF.

The genes are TRBV27 and TRBJ1-1; D is unresolved. The CDR3 extends over 12 amino acids. V was shortened by 6 bases and J by 11 bases, with 16 bases between the two germline ends. The germline V gene has CDR1 MNHEY and CDR2 SMNVEV (reference sequence). CDR3 DNA: TGTGCCAGCAGACAACACGGCAAGGACGCTTTCTTT. This codes for CASRQHGKDAFF.

The chain carries TRBV5-1 and TRBJ1-5, with a weak D call TRBD1 (6 bases). Germline CDR1 and CDR2: SGHRS and YFSETQ. CDR3 length equals 15 residues. Trimming took 0 bases from V and 5 from J, leaving 12 bases between them. The CDR3, as DNA: TGCGCCAGCAGCTTGGCCGGGGACACCTATCAGCCCCAGCATTTT. Its protein is CASSLAGDTYQPQHF.

This chain links TRBV5-3 with TRBJ1-6; TRBD1 matches at 7 bases. TRBV5-3 falls under the ORF class, with uncertain function. Trimming cost V 5 bases and J 6 bases; bases outside gene matches: 23. This CDR3 has 20 residues. CDR3 loop: CARSPVGRDSLNYGNSPLHF. In DNA form, the CDR3 reads TGTGCCAGAAGTCCGGTGGGCCGGGACAGTTTGAACTATGGTAATTCACCCCTCCACTTT.

The rearrangement links TRBV7-2 to TRBJ1-2; no reliable D call. V lost 6 bases, J lost 7 bases, and 15 bases lay in between. The CDR3 extends over 13 amino acids. Germline values: CDR1 SGHTA, CDR2 FQGNSA. The CDR3 region is CASSWNPGPGYTF. The DNA of the CDR3 is TGTGCCAGCAGTTGGAACCCCGGTCCTGGCTACACCTTC.

CDR3 bases: TGTGCCAGCAGCCAATCGGAGTTGGGGAATTCACCCCTCCACTTT. Translating it yields CASSQSELGNSPLHF. V and J are TRBV3-1 (or the pseudogene TRBV3-2) and TRBJ1-6; D remains unclear. The CDR3 spans 15 residues. V lost 2 bases to trimming and J lost 7 bases, with 12 bases between them. Germline V gene data show CDR1 as LGHDT and CDR2 as YNNKEL (reference sequence).

The chain couples TRBV19 to TRBJ1-6; D gene ambiguous. This CDR3 is 12 amino acids long. Germline-derived CDR1 and CDR2 are LNHDA and SQIVND (reference sequence). With 3 bases removed from V and 8 bases from J, the gap between germline ends came to 5 bases. The CDR3 spells CASSILDSPLHF. Written as DNA, the CDR3 is TGTGCCAGTAGTATTTTAGATTCACCCCTCCACTTT.